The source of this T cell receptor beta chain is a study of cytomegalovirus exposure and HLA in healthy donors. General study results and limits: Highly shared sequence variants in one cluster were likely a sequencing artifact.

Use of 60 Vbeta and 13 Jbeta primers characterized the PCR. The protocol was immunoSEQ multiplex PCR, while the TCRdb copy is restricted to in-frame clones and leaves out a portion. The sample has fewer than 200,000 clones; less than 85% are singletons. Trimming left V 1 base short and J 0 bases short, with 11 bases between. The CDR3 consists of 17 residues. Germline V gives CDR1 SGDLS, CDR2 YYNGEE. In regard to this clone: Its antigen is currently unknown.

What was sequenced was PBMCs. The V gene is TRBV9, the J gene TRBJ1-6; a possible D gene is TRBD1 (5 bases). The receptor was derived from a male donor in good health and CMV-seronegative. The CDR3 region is CASSVQGQSSYNSPLHF. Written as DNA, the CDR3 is TGTGCCAGCAGCGTACAGGGCCAAAGCTCCTATAATTCACCCCTCCACTTT.